These 30 T cell receptor beta chains were sequenced from one sample in a study of human T cells and chemical hapten exposure. TCRdb fed the RACE reads into MiXCR, producing one record per CDR3 protein. Of under 130,000 distinct CDR3 sequences listed, under 40% were seen once; the top ten hold about 2.9%. Indicated time point: patch test 3, about 24 weeks after DPC sensitization. The treatment denotes: therapeutic diphenylcyclopropenone sensitization with weekly scalp DPC. Sequenced here: whole blood, sampled in connection with sensitization to the hapten diphenylcyclopropenone (DPC). The receptors come from a man aged 35 to 55 with alopecia areata. Some clones in this sample may be carry-over from other donors' samples.

This clonotype has only a few counts. The chain recombines TRBV20-1 with TRBJ1-5, with 7 bases lining up with TRBD1. Unmatched junction bases numbered 11, after V lost 6 bases and J lost 3 bases. Per germline, CDR1 DFQATT and CDR2 SNEGSKA (reference sequence). This CDR3 comprises 15 residues. The CDR3 DNA sequence: TGCAGTGCCCCCTCCCCGGACAGGTACAATCAGCCCCAGCATTTT. This encodes CSAPSPDRYNQPQHF.

The rearrangement uses TRBV12-3 or TRBV12-4 and TRBJ1-1; D is ambiguous. The V and J ends lost 0 bases and 3 bases respectively, with 5 bases between them. The length of the CDR3 is 13 residues. In nucleotides, the CDR3 is TGTGCCAGCAGTTTAGCGCCGGACACTGAAGCTTTCTTT. It encodes CASSLAPDTEAFF.

V is TRBV6-2 or TRBV6-3 and J is TRBJ2-7; possibly TRBD1 or TRBD2 for D (5 bases each). The CDR3 totals 14 residues. The V end lost 4 bases, the J end lost 1 base, and 11 bases lay between the germline ends. Per germline, CDR1 MNHEY and CDR2 SVGEGT. The CDR3 nucleotides are TGTGCCAGCAGTTCTAGTGGGGGATCCTACGAGCAGTACGTC. Amino acids: CASSSSGGSYEQYV.

In the case of this clonotype: A read error may produce the germline difference seen at one junction end. V is TRBV7-7 and J is TRBJ2-3; TRBD1 might be the D (5 bases). This CDR3 has 15 amino acids. Germline-derived CDR1 and CDR2 are SSHAT and FNYEAQ (reference sequence). The CDR3 bases are TGTGCTAGCAGCCCGGTCCAGGGAATGACAGATACGCAGTATTTT. Its translation: CASSPVQGMTDTQYF. Full variable domain (rest looked up from reference TRBV7-7 and TRBJ2-3): GAGVSQSPRYKVTKRGQDVTLRCDPISSHATLYWYQQALGQGPEFLTYFNYEAQPDKSGLPSDRFSAERPEGSISTLTIQRTEQRDSAMYRCASSPVQGMTDTQYFGPGTRLTVL.

The V call is TRBV5-1, the J call TRBJ2-5; no firm D call. Per the germline V gene, CDR1 is SGHRS and CDR2 is YFSETQ. This CDR3 is built from 13 residues. Trimming removed 3 bases from V and 1 base from J, with 7 bases in between. Here the CDR3 reads CASSYRSQETQYF. The CDR3 nucleotides read TGCGCCAGCAGCTACCGATCCCAAGAGACCCAGTACTTC.

The rearrangement uses TRBV20-1 and TRBJ2-3; 11 bases match TRBD2. J gave up 4 bases and V 3 bases, and 9 bases lay outside the gene matches. Germline lookup yields CDR1 DFQATT and CDR2 SNEGSKA (reference sequence). The CDR3 is 16 residues long. The CDR3 DNA reads TGCAGTGCTAGTAGTCCTAGCGGGGGGTTCGCAGATACGCAGTATTTT. Amino acid sequence: CSASSPSGGFADTQYF.

This clonotype was recorded many times. The chain recombines TRBV27 with TRBJ2-2; 7 positions match TRBD2. The ends lost 4 bases at V and 7 bases at J; junction bases unmatched: 3. The germline CDR1 and CDR2 sequences are MNHEY and SMNVEV (reference sequence). CDR3 length: 13 amino acids. CDR3 protein: CASSWAGVGELFF. Written as DNA, the CDR3 is TGTGCCAGCAGTTGGGCGGGAGTCGGGGAGCTGTTTTTT.

The chain links TRBV7-2 to TRBJ2-1; 11 nucleotides line up with TRBD2. The V gene's germline CDR1 is SGHTA and CDR2 FQGNSA. CDR3 size: 17 residues. Trimming took 1 base from V and 4 from J; bases not matched to a gene: 6. CDR3 in amino acids: CASSLVGGTSGYNEQFF. In DNA form, the CDR3 reads TGTGCCAGCAGCTTAGTAGGTGGGACTAGCGGTTACAATGAGCAGTTCTTC. The full variable domain, rest sourced from reference TRBV7-2 and TRBJ2-1, is GAGVSQSPSNKVTEKGKDVELRCDPISGHTALYWYRQSLGQGLEFLIYFQGNSAPDKSGLPSDRFSAERTGGSVSTLTIQRTQQEDSAVYLCASSLVGGTSGYNEQFFGPGTRLTVL.

This chain joins TRBV6-2 or TRBV6-3 and TRBJ2-1; D not resolved. V lost 2 bases and J lost 6, with 8 bases in between. The germline V gene encodes CDR1 MNHEY and CDR2 SVGEGT. This CDR3 contains 13 residues. DNA for the CDR3: TGTGCCAGCAGTTACGTTACTCGCAATGAGCAGTTCTTC. It specifies CASSYVTRNEQFF.

This chain joins TRBV7-9 and TRBJ1-1; maybe TRBD1 (6 bases). V dropped 5 bases and J dropped 4 bases, with 14 bases sitting between them. Germline CDR1 and CDR2: SEHNR and FQNEAQ (reference sequence). This CDR3 comprises 14 residues. CDR3 residues: CASSLTGSATEAFF. CDR3 DNA sequence: TGTGCCAGCAGCCTTACAGGGTCGGCCACTGAAGCTTTCTTT.

This clonotype has only a few counts. The chain carries TRBV27 and TRBJ2-1, with D tentatively TRBD2 (5 bases). The CDR3 runs 12 residues. Per the germline V gene, CDR1 is MNHEY and CDR2 is SMNVEV (reference sequence). V gave up 3 bases and J gave up 7 bases, with 7 bases separating them. The CDR3 spells CASSFPGNEQFF. CDR3 bases: TGTGCCAGCAGTTTTCCGGGGAATGAGCAGTTCTTC.

This clonotype has only a few counts. The gene calls are TRBV7-9 and TRBJ2-3; 7 nucleotides agree with TRBD2. The germline gives CDR1 SEHNR, CDR2 FQNEAQ (reference sequence). Losses at the gene ends were 5 bases for V and 3 bases for J; bases not matched to a gene: 14. This CDR3 has 17 residues. The CDR3 DNA is TGTGCCAGCAGCCGAATGTTGGCGGGAGTGAAAACAGATACGCAGTATTTT. Translated, it gives CASSRMLAGVKTDTQYF.

This chain links TRBV5-1 with TRBJ2-3; the D gene is possibly TRBD1 (5 bases). This CDR3 has 15 amino acids. V lost 0 bases, J lost 2 bases, and 10 bases lay in between. CDR1 and CDR2 (germline): SGHRS, YFSETQ. The CDR3 reads CASSLERGDTDTQYF. Written as DNA, the CDR3 is TGCGCCAGCAGCTTGGAAAGGGGTGACACAGATACGCAGTATTTT.

This clonotype was counted only a few times. The V call is TRBV6-2 or TRBV6-3, the J call TRBJ2-3; tentatively, D is TRBD1 or TRBD2 (5 bases each). Trimming shortened V by 6 bases and J by 0 bases, and 13 bases separated the two germline ends. This CDR3 is 15 amino acids long. The germline gives CDR1 MNHEY, CDR2 SVGEGT. CDR3 nucleotide sequence: TGTGCCAGCAGCATCACGGGACCGAGCACAGATACGCAGTATTTT. It yields the protein CASSITGPSTDTQYF.

This clonotype was detected a few times. The chain couples TRBV3-1 to TRBJ1-1; tentative D call: TRBD1 (6 bases). The CDR3 loop spans 14 amino acids. V was pared by 4 bases and J by 4 bases, with 13 bases between. CDR1 is LGHDT, CDR2 YNNKEL, per germline (reference sequence). The CDR3 reads CASSPIGGATEAFF. For the CDR3, the DNA is TGTGCCAGCAGCCCAATTGGGGGGGCCACTGAAGCTTTCTTT.

There are a few counts of this clonotype. The chain employs TRBV2 and TRBJ1-5; D is ambiguous. The germline gives CDR1 SNHLY, CDR2 FYNNEI. CDR3 length: 13 amino acids. Between the trimmed V and J ends, which lost 2 bases and 2 bases, there was a span of 4 bases. CDR3 bases: TGTGCCAGCAGTGAACAAGGCAATCAGCCCCAGCATTTT. Its translation is CASSEQGNQPQHF.

This clonotype occurred a few times. V is TRBV11-2 and J is TRBJ1-4, with D unresolved. CDR3 length: 15 residues. V was clipped by 0 bases and J by 0 bases, with 5 bases between them. The germline CDR1 and CDR2 sequences are SGHAT and FQNNGV. DNA of the CDR3: TGTGCCAGCAGCTTAGACAGGACAACTAATGAAAAACTGTTTTTT. It specifies CASSLDRTTNEKLFF.

This clonotype was observed a handful of times. For the CDR3, the DNA is TGTGCCAGCAGTGAATGGGACGATAGCTCTGGGGCCAACGTCCTGACTTTC. This sequence encodes CASSEWDDSSGANVLTF. This chain links TRBV6-1 with TRBJ2-6; tentatively, D is TRBD1 or TRBD2 (5 bases each). V lost 2 bases to trimming and J lost 0 bases, with 11 bases between them. CDR3 size: 17 residues. Germline values: CDR1 MNHNS, CDR2 SASEGT.

This clonotype appeared a few times. V gene TRBV5-1 combines with J gene TRBJ2-5; tentatively, D is TRBD1 (5 bases). The germline V gene encodes CDR1 SGHRS and CDR2 YFSETQ. CDR3 length equals 14 residues. Trimming took 0 bases from V and 3 from J, leaving 9 bases between them. CDR3 sequence reads: CASSLGQPKETQYF. As DNA, the CDR3 is TGCGCCAGCAGCTTGGGACAGCCAAAAGAGACCCAGTACTTC.

The rearrangement uses TRBV7-3 and TRBJ2-7, with D maybe TRBD2 (6 bases). Germline values: CDR1 SGHTA, CDR2 FQGTGA. The CDR3 is 15 amino acids. Trimming stripped 5 bases from V and 3 bases from J, with 17 bases between. The CDR3 nucleotides read TGTGCCAGCAGCCTCAGGAGGGGAAGCGACTACGAGCAGTACTTC. This codes for CASSLRRGSDYEQYF.

This clonotype occurred a few times. The chain is built from TRBV6-2 or TRBV6-3 and TRBJ2-7, with a tentative D call TRBD1 (5 bases). Germline CDR1 and CDR2: MNHEY and SVGEGT. The CDR3 runs 15 residues. Trimming took 0 bases from V and 3 from J, leaving 12 bases between them. The CDR3 protein is CASSYSDRILYEQYV. The CDR3, as DNA: TGTGCCAGCAGTTACTCAGACAGAATCCTCTACGAGCAGTACGTC.

This CDR3 is CASNPRQGPSYEQYV. DNA of the CDR3: TGTGCCAGCAATCCTAGACAGGGGCCTTCCTACGAGCAGTACGTC. The gene calls are TRBV6-6 and TRBJ2-7; 8 bases are a match to TRBD1. Trimming at V came to 7 bases and at J to 1 base, leaving 9 bases not matched to a gene. The CDR3 extends over 15 amino acids. Germline V gene lookup returns CDR1 MNHNY and CDR2 SVGAGI (reference sequence).

The count of this clonotype is one. V gene TRBV7-2 combines with J gene TRBJ1-2; TRBD1 matches at 11 bases. In germline, CDR1 is SGHTA, CDR2 FQGNSA. This CDR3 comprises 16 residues. V lost 3 bases and J lost 7; bases outside the gene matches: 10. The CDR3 here is CASSLGIGQGAGGYTF. In DNA, the CDR3 is TGTGCCAGCAGCTTGGGTATCGGACAGGGGGCTGGTGGCTACACCTTC.

This clonotype turned up a few times. The V call is TRBV11-2, the J call TRBJ2-1; TRBD2 agrees at 8 bases. The CDR3 loop spans 16 amino acids. Germline assignment: CDR1 SGHAT and CDR2 FQNNGV. Trimming took 4 bases from V and 4 from J; bases not matched to a gene: 9. Here the CDR3 reads CASSYGLALRYNEQFF. In DNA form, the CDR3 reads TGTGCCAGCAGCTACGGACTAGCCTTACGTTACAATGAGCAGTTCTTC.

The chain joins TRBV14 to TRBJ2-6; 9 positions agree with TRBD1. The germline CDR1 and CDR2 sequences are SGHDN and FVKESK. J lost 0 bases, V lost 3 bases, and 9 bases had no gene match. The CDR3 extends over 19 amino acids. Written as DNA, the CDR3 is TGTGCCAGCAGCCATAGAGGACAGGGGCCCCTCTCTGGGGCCAACGTCCTGACTTTC. Its translation: CASSHRGQGPLSGANVLTF. Based on the CDR3 plus reference TRBV14 and TRBJ2-6, the full variable domain is EAGVTQFPSHSVIEKGQTVTLRCDPISGHDNLYWYRRVMGKEIKFLLHFVKESKQDESGMPNNRFLAERTGGTYSTLKVQPAELEDSGVYFCASSHRGQGPLSGANVLTFGAGSRLTVL.

The chain couples TRBV7-9 to TRBJ2-6, with TRBD1 matching 7 bases. Germline V CDR1 and CDR2: SEHNR, FQNEAQ (reference sequence). The trim removed 4 bases at V and 4 bases at J, leaving 1 base unmatched. The CDR3 consists of 14 residues. The DNA of the CDR3 is TGTGCCAGCAGCTCGACAGGGGGGGCCAACGTCCTGACTTTC. Translating it yields CASSSTGGANVLTF.

The J gene is TRBJ2-1, the V gene TRBV9; 9 bases are shared with TRBD2. CDR1 is SGDLS and CDR2 is YYNGEE in the germline V gene. This CDR3 is built from 14 residues. Unmatched junction bases numbered 11, after V lost 7 bases and J lost 9 bases. The chain's CDR3 is CASVRGGFGTEQFF. CDR3 nucleotide sequence: TGTGCCAGCGTGCGGGGGGGATTTGGCACTGAGCAGTTCTTC.

A few counts support this clonotype. The gene calls are TRBV11-3 and TRBJ2-5; no clear D. V gave up 1 base and J gave up 3 bases, with 6 bases separating them. This CDR3 has 13 amino acids. Germline CDR1 SGHNT, CDR2 YENEEA. This chain's CDR3 is CASSLAQEETQYF. As DNA, the CDR3 is TGTGCCAGCAGCTTAGCCCAGGAAGAGACCCAGTACTTC.

This clonotype has only a few counts. This chain connects TRBV5-1 to TRBJ2-7; D remains unclear. The CDR3 is made up of 15 amino acids. Per germline, CDR1 SGHRS and CDR2 YFSETQ. V was cut by 0 bases and J by 2 bases, with 12 bases left in between. The CDR3: CASSLVPGKTYEQYF. CDR3 sequence (DNA): TGCGCCAGCAGCTTGGTGCCAGGAAAAACCTACGAGCAGTACTTC.

The rearrangement uses TRBV20-1 and TRBJ2-1, with D perhaps being TRBD1 or TRBD2 (5 bases each). Germline assignment: CDR1 DFQATT and CDR2 SNEGSKA (reference sequence). The germline V and J ends were trimmed by 6 bases and 3 bases, with 12 bases remaining between them. The CDR3 covers 13 residues. CDR3 DNA: TGCAGTGCCCCGGGACCAAACTACAATGAGCAGTTCTTC. Residues: CSAPGPNYNEQFF.